Given below is one TCR beta chain in context. The method was immunoSEQ multiplex PCR; TCRdb's version includes in-frame clones alone and lacks a portion of them. The sample has 250,000 or so clones, about 85% seen once. The data were taken from a study of blood T cell repertoires in COVID-19. CDR1 is KGHSH, CDR2 LQKENI, per germline. V shed 3 bases and J 4 bases; nucleotides not matched to a gene: 5. This CDR3 has 17 residues. This sequence joins TRBV18 and TRBJ2-6; 11 positions agree with TRBD1. The sample comprised peripheral blood. The sequence was obtained from a man aged 55 to 70 with acute or convalescent COVID-19. Written as DNA, the CDR3 is TGTGCCAGCTCACCGGGACAGGGGGGAACCGGGGCCAACGTCCTGACTTTC. It yields the protein CASSPGQGGTGANVLTF.